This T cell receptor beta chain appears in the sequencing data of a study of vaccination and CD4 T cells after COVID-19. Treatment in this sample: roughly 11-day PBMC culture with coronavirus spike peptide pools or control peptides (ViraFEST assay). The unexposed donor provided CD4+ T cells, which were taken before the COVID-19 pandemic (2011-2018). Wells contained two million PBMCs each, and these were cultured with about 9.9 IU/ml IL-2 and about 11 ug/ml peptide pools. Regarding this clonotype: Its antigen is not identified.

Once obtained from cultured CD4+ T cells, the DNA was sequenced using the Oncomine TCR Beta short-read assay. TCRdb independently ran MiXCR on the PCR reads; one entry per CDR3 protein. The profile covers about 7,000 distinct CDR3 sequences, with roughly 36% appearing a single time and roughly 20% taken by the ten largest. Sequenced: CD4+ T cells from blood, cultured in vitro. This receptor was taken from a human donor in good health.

The CDR3 sequence: CATGLGNTIYF. CDR3 bases: TGTGCCACCGGGCTCGGAAACACCATATATTTT. The V call is TRBV24-1, the J call TRBJ1-3; unclear D gene. This CDR3 spans 11 amino acids. The germline CDR1 and CDR2 sequences are KGHDR and SFDVKD. V lost 9 bases and J lost 4, with 6 bases in between.